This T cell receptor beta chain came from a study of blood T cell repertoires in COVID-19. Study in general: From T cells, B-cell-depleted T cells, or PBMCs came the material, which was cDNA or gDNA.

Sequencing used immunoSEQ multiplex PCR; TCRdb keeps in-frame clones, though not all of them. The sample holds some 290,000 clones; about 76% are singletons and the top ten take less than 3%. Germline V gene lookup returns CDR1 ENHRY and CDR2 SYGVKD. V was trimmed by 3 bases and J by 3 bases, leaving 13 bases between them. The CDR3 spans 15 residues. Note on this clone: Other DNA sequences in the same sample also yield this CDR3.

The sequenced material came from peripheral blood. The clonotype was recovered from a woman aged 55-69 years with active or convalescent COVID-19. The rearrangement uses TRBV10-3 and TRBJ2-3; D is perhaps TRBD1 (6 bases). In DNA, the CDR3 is TGTGCCATCAGTGAAGCAGCAGGGGAGACAGATACGCAGTATTTT. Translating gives CAISEAAGETDTQYF.